The 31 T cell receptor beta chains given below trace back to one sample, sequenced in a study of blood T cell repertoires in COVID-19. Method: immunoSEQ multiplex PCR; TCRdb's copy keeps in-frame clones and lacks some. The table records about 180,000 clones, 80% to 90% of them present only once. The sample was peripheral blood. Every receptor here comes from an older man with active or convalescent COVID-19.

This clone has just a few counts. The rearrangement joins TRBV3-1 (or the pseudogene TRBV3-2) to TRBJ1-2; TRBD1 aligns across 8 bases. V trimming: 7 bases; J trimming: 3 bases; junction bases outside the gene matches: 7. Per germline, CDR1 LGHDT and CDR2 YNNKEL (reference sequence). The CDR3 runs 14 residues. This chain's CDR3 is CASTRQGMDYGYTF. Written as DNA, the CDR3 is TGTGCCAGCACCCGACAGGGGATGGACTATGGCTACACCTTC.

The chain employs TRBV6-2 or TRBV6-3 and TRBJ1-5; 9 bases are shared with TRBD1. Unmatched junction bases numbered 4, after V lost 4 bases and J lost 3 bases. CDR3 length: 15 residues. Germline CDR1 MNHEY, CDR2 SVGEGT. The CDR3 region is CASSLGQGFNQPQHF. The CDR3 DNA reads TGTGCCAGCAGTTTGGGACAGGGTTTCAATCAGCCCCAGCATTTT.

The sample holds one count of this clone. The V gene is TRBV5-1, the J gene TRBJ1-4; 10 bases align to TRBD1. J gave up 5 bases and V 4 bases, and 2 bases lay outside the gene matches. Germline lookup yields CDR1 SGHRS and CDR2 YFSETQ. The CDR3 totals 14 residues. CDR3 bases: TGCGCCAGCAGCGTGGGACAGGGGAATGAAAAACTGTTTTTT. It encodes CASSVGQGNEKLFF. Full variable domain (missing parts from reference TRBV5-1 and TRBJ1-4): KAGVTQTPRYLIKTRGQQVTLSCSPISGHRSVSWYQQTPGQGLQFLFEYFSETQRNKGNFPGRFSGRQFSNSRSEMNVSTLELGDSALYLCASSVGQGNEKLFFGSGTQLSVL.

J is TRBJ1-4 and V is TRBV7-9; 9 bases agree with TRBD1. Trimming removed 4 bases from V and 10 bases from J; junction bases left unmatched: 13. The CDR3 sequence is 16 residues long. The germline CDR1 and CDR2 sequences are SEHNR and FQNEAQ (reference sequence). CDR3 in DNA: TGTGCCAGCAGCTCGGGGGCCGGGACAGGGCGCTTAAAACTGTTTTTT. Its translation is CASSSGAGTGRLKLFF.

This clone was counted a single time. The rearrangement joins TRBV7-2 to TRBJ1-6; perhaps TRBD1 as D (6 bases). Trimming took 5 bases from V and 9 from J, leaving 11 bases between them. This CDR3 is 13 amino acids long. Per the germline V gene, CDR1 is SGHTA and CDR2 is FQGNSA. Here the CDR3 reads CASSRDIPSPLHF. Written as DNA, the CDR3 is TGTGCCAGCAGCCGGGACATACCTTCACCCCTCCACTTT.

The chain has TRBV6-2 or TRBV6-3 and TRBJ1-1, with a tentative D call TRBD1 (5 bases). This CDR3 has 14 residues. Germline V gene lookup returns CDR1 MNHEY and CDR2 SVGEGT. V was clipped by 2 bases and J by 7 bases, with 14 bases between them. The CDR3 here is CASSYRAGSDEAFF. CDR3 sequence (DNA): TGTGCCAGCAGTTACCGGGCAGGGTCGGATGAAGCTTTCTTT.

This chain links TRBV27 with TRBJ2-7, with D tentatively TRBD2 (6 bases). Germline V gives CDR1 MNHEY, CDR2 SMNVEV (reference sequence). The CDR3 consists of 13 residues. V was clipped by 5 bases and J by 10 bases, with 18 bases between them. CDR3 sequence reads: CASSESPGVRQYF. The CDR3 nucleotides are TGTGCCAGCAGTGAATCCCCGGGGGTTCGTCAGTACTTC.

This clone was recorded only once. The chain links TRBV18 to TRBJ2-7; 12 bases align to TRBD2. The germline V gene encodes CDR1 KGHSH and CDR2 LQKENI. Germline trimming cut 6 bases from V and 0 bases from J; bases unmatched to any gene: 6. This CDR3 region has 16 residues. CDR3 bases: TGTGCCAGCTCCCGCTGGACTAGCGGGACCTCCTACGAGCAGTACTTC. Translation: CASSRWTSGTSYEQYF.

This clone was seen a single time. The chain employs TRBV7-9 and TRBJ1-1; 7 bases agree with TRBD1. This CDR3 is 14 amino acids long. Unmatched junction bases numbered 5, after V lost 6 bases and J lost 1 base. Germline V CDR1 and CDR2: SEHNR, FQNEAQ (reference sequence). CDR3 protein: CASREGTANTEAFF. In nucleotides, the CDR3 is TGTGCCAGCAGGGAGGGGACAGCGAACACTGAAGCTTTCTTT.

This rearrangement joins TRBV19 to TRBJ2-7, with 7 bases that match TRBD1. Looked up from germline, CDR1 is LNHDA and CDR2 is SQIVND (reference sequence). There are 13 residues in the CDR3. The V segment lost 4 bases and the J segment 3 bases; nucleotides outside the gene matches: 3. The CDR3 is CASSTRDSYEQYF. CDR3 nucleotide sequence: TGTGCCAGTAGTACGAGGGACAGCTACGAGCAGTACTTC.

Concerning this clone itself: At the DNA level, this CDR3 is encoded by other sequences in the same sample as well. The chain combines TRBV6-5 with TRBJ1-1; D unclear. Deletions cut 0 bases from V and 1 base from J, with 9 bases between. The CDR3 is 15 residues long. Per germline, CDR1 MNHEY and CDR2 SVGAGI. The CDR3 is CASSYSKGGNTEAFF. Here the CDR3 DNA reads TGTGCCAGCAGTTACTCGAAAGGAGGGAACACTGAAGCTTTCTTT.

DNA for the CDR3: TGTGCCAGCAGCGTAGAGGTGGATGGCTACACCTTC. This encodes CASSVEVDGYTF. The chain joins TRBV5-4 to TRBJ1-2, with D hard to call. Germline V lookup: CDR1 SGHNT, CDR2 YYREEE (reference sequence). The V end was cut by 4 bases, the J end by 6 bases, with 10 bases between. The CDR3 has 12 residues.

The chain uses TRBV19 and TRBJ1-1; 7 nucleotides line up with TRBD1. Germline CDR1 and CDR2: LNHDA and SQIVND (reference sequence). V was clipped by 0 bases and J by 2 bases; unmatched bases: 6. The CDR3 covers 16 residues. DNA for the CDR3: TGTGCCAGTAGTATAGACGGGCGACAGGGTAACACTGAAGCTTTCTTT. It yields the protein CASSIDGRQGNTEAFF.

The rearrangement joins TRBV19 to TRBJ2-5, with D perhaps matching TRBD1 (6 bases). With 3 bases removed from V and 4 bases from J, the gap between germline ends came to 18 bases. The V gene's germline CDR1 is LNHDA and CDR2 SQIVND (reference sequence). The CDR3 extends over 16 amino acids. The CDR3 here is CASSIGNTGLGETQYF. CDR3 nucleotide sequence: TGTGCCAGTAGTATTGGGAACACAGGGCTGGGAGAGACCCAGTACTTC.

The chain is built from TRBV2 and TRBJ1-5; D is perhaps TRBD1 (5 bases). The CDR3 totals 14 residues. Germline values: CDR1 SNHLY, CDR2 FYNNEI. The V end was cut by 2 bases, the J end by 4 bases, with 9 bases between. CDR3 sequence: CASSEYGGNQPQHF. The CDR3 nucleotides are TGTGCCAGCAGTGAATACGGGGGGAATCAGCCCCAGCATTTT.

J is TRBJ2-1 and V is TRBV12-3 or TRBV12-4; 7 bases align to TRBD2. The CDR3 runs to 13 residues. The J segment lost 8 bases and the V segment lost 3 bases, leaving 4 bases of the junction unmatched. The CDR3 loop is CASSFGEGDEQFF. Here the CDR3 DNA reads TGTGCCAGCAGTTTTGGGGAGGGCGATGAGCAGTTCTTC.

Only a few counts were recorded for this clone. V and J are TRBV19 and TRBJ2-7; D is uncertain. The germline V gene encodes CDR1 LNHDA and CDR2 SQIVND (reference sequence). This CDR3 comprises 16 residues. Trimming removed 9 bases from V and 1 base from J, with 22 bases in between. This chain's CDR3 is CASQYAHASGSYEQYF. CDR3 DNA: TGTGCCAGCCAGTACGCCCACGCTTCGGGTTCCTACGAGCAGTACTTC.

This rearrangement joins TRBV2 to TRBJ2-5; D not resolved. Germline-derived CDR1 and CDR2 are SNHLY and FYNNEI. Trimming removed 6 bases at V and 2 bases at J, with 13 bases between. The CDR3 has 14 amino acids. CDR3 amino acids: CASSGLTVQETQYF. The CDR3 DNA reads as TGTGCCAGCAGCGGCCTGACTGTACAAGAGACCCAGTACTTC.

This chain connects TRBV5-1 to TRBJ1-1; maybe TRBD1 (6 bases). The CDR3 contains 15 residues. Germline V gene sequence: CDR1 SGHRS, CDR2 YFSETQ. The V gene lost 4 bases and the J gene lost 4 bases, with 17 bases spanning the gap. CDR3 protein: CASSPIQGGGTEAFF. CDR3 in DNA: TGCGCCAGCAGCCCAATACAGGGCGGTGGCACTGAAGCTTTCTTT.

V and J are TRBV21-1 and TRBJ2-7; TRBD1, as called in the table, went unchecked against the DNA. TRBV21-1 is a pseudogene. The CDR3 runs 16 residues. The CDR3 sequence is CASSKIDRRRSYEQYF. The CDR3 DNA reads as TGTGCCAGCAGCAAAATCGACAGGAGACGTTCGTACGAGCAGTACTTC.

This rearrangement joins TRBV2 to TRBJ2-7; D is perhaps TRBD1 (6 bases). The V gene's germline CDR1 is SNHLY and CDR2 FYNNEI. V was trimmed by 5 bases and J by 0 bases, leaving 11 bases between them. CDR3 length: 14 residues. The CDR3 bases are TGTGCCAGCAGTTTGGACAGTAACTCCTACGAGCAGTACTTC. Its protein is CASSLDSNSYEQYF. Supplemented by reference TRBV2 and TRBJ2-7, the full variable domain reads EPEVTQTPSHQVTQMGQEVILRCVPISNHLYFYWYRQILGQKVEFLVSFYNNEISEKSEIFDDQFSVERPDGSNFTLKIRSTKLEDSAMYFCASSLDSNSYEQYFGPGTRLTVT.

This sequence joins TRBV4-1 and TRBJ1-1; TRBD1 agrees at 7 bases. This CDR3 spans 15 amino acids. The junction had 6 bases not matched to a gene; V was cut back by 4 bases and J by 1 base. Germline V CDR1 and CDR2: MGHRA, YSYEKL. The CDR3 DNA follows: TGCGCCAGCAGCCTAACGGGACAGCAGAACACTGAAGCTTTCTTT. Translation: CASSLTGQQNTEAFF.

This clone was counted once. V is TRBV18 and J is TRBJ1-2; 8 bases line up with TRBD1. J was trimmed by 8 bases and V by 2 bases; bases with no gene match: 7. Germline-derived CDR1 and CDR2 are KGHSH and LQKENI. The CDR3 runs to 14 residues. The CDR3 sequence: CASSPTQGAKGYTF. The CDR3 coding sequence is TGTGCCAGCTCACCAACGCAGGGGGCAAAAGGCTACACCTTC. The complete variable domain, with remaining parts taken from reference TRBV18 and TRBJ1-2, reads NAGVMQNPRHLVRRRGQEARLRCSPMKGHSHVYWYRQLPEEGLKFMVYLQKENIIDESGMPKERFSAEFPKEGPSILRIQQVVRGDSAAYFCASSPTQGAKGYTFGSGTRLTVV.

This rearrangement joins TRBV25-1 to TRBJ2-1, with a tentative D call TRBD1 (5 bases). Germline CDR1 reads MGHDK; CDR2 reads SYGVNS. The CDR3 spans 14 residues. V was pared by 4 bases and J by 7 bases, with 14 bases between. The CDR3 sequence: CASSGRGVLNEQFF. The DNA for the CDR3 is TGTGCCAGCAGTGGTAGGGGCGTGTTGAATGAGCAGTTCTTC.

J is TRBJ2-7 and V is TRBV27; TRBD1 matches at 8 bases. Germline V lookup: CDR1 MNHEY, CDR2 SMNVEV (reference sequence). The length of the CDR3 is 15 residues. With V trimmed by 6 bases and J by 2 bases, 9 bases remained unmatched. The CDR3 DNA follows: TGTGCCAGCAGGCCGGGACAGGTGTTCCCCTACGAGCAGTACTTC. This gives the protein CASRPGQVFPYEQYF.

This chain joins TRBV6-2 or TRBV6-3 and TRBJ1-5; 11 bases align to TRBD1. The germline V gene has CDR1 MNHEY and CDR2 SVGEGT. The CDR3 has 17 amino acids. After removal of 4 bases from V and 0 bases from J, the junction contained 5 bases not matched to a gene. The CDR3 spells CASSSRTGGYSNQPQHF. The CDR3, as DNA: TGTGCCAGCAGTTCTAGGACAGGGGGCTATAGCAATCAGCCCCAGCATTTT.

The V and J genes are TRBV18 and TRBJ2-5; a possible D gene is TRBD1 (6 bases). The V gene lost 5 bases and the J gene lost 1 base, with 14 bases spanning the gap. The CDR3 runs to 15 residues. Looked up from germline, CDR1 is KGHSH and CDR2 is LQKENI. The CDR3 loop reads CASSAAQGPQETQYF. The CDR3 coding sequence is TGTGCCAGCTCAGCCGCCCAGGGGCCCCAAGAGACCCAGTACTTC.

The chain recombines TRBV19 with TRBJ1-1; D unclear. Trimming removed 2 bases at V and 4 bases at J, with 11 bases between. Germline CDR1 and CDR2: LNHDA and SQIVND (reference sequence). There are 14 residues in the CDR3. The chain's CDR3 is CASSISNLRTEAFF. The CDR3 bases are TGTGCCAGTAGTATATCGAACTTGCGCACTGAAGCTTTCTTT.

This chain joins TRBV9 and TRBJ1-6; unclear D gene. The V gene lost 4 bases and the J gene lost 7 bases, with 21 bases spanning the gap. The CDR3 totals 17 residues. The V gene's germline CDR1 is SGDLS and CDR2 YYNGEE. The CDR3 DNA reads TGTGCCAGCAGCCCCCGCCCCCGGGAAGGAATAAATTCACCCCTCCACTTT. It is translated as CASSPRPREGINSPLHF.

The chain employs TRBV27 and TRBJ2-5; 7 positions agree with TRBD2. V lost 3 bases to trimming and J lost 2 bases; unmatched junction nucleotides: 6. In germline, CDR1 is MNHEY, CDR2 SMNVEV (reference sequence). The CDR3 runs to 15 residues. Written as DNA, the CDR3 is TGTGCCAGCAGTTTTCGGCGGGGGTCTCAAGAGACCCAGTACTTC. This translates into CASSFRRGSQETQYF.

This sequence joins TRBV5-1 and TRBJ1-2; TRBD1 might be the D (5 bases). The CDR3 is 13 amino acids. Between the trimmed V and J ends, which lost 5 bases and 2 bases, there was a span of 10 bases. Per germline, CDR1 SGHRS and CDR2 YFSETQ. CDR3 amino acids: CASRQDRNYGYTF. DNA of the CDR3: TGCGCCAGCAGACAGGATAGAAACTATGGCTACACCTTC.